The rows below give T cell receptor beta chains drawn from one sample of a study of early T cells in non-severe SARS-CoV-2 infection. In TCRdb, the 5' RACE reads were re-called with MiXCR into one record per CDR3 protein. The sample consists of more than 50,000 distinct CDR3 sequences, 10% to 15% of them appearing once. Sequenced material: whole blood. These receptors were obtained from an adult who was a healthcare worker with PCR-confirmed SARS-CoV-2 infection or an uninfected control (not recorded which). The CDR3 runs from the conserved cysteine through the conserved F or W. Fields, in order: clone size, V gene, D gene, J gene, CDR3 DNA, CDR3 protein. A D gene is named only where the DNA matches it firmly. Part of the rows lack a size; the others show once, few, many or a class for expanded clones.

clone_size: .; v_call: TRBV10-3; d_call: TRBD2; j_call: TRBJ2-5; cdr3_nt: TGTGCCATCAGCGGGGGGGAGACCCAGTACTTC; cdr3_aa: CAISGGETQYF
clone_size: .; v_call: TRBV2; d_call: .; j_call: TRBJ1-1; cdr3_nt: TGTGCCAGCAGTGAATGGACAGCCAACACTGAAGCTTTCTTT; cdr3_aa: CASSEWTANTEAFF
clone_size: many; v_call: TRBV2; d_call: .; j_call: TRBJ2-1; cdr3_nt: TGTGCCAGCAGTGGTGAAGGGGGGCAACACAATGAGCAGTTCTTC; cdr3_aa: CASSGEGGQHNEQFF
clone_size: many; v_call: TRBV2; d_call: TRBD1; j_call: TRBJ2-7; cdr3_nt: TGTGCCAGCAACATCCTGGGACAGTCCTACGAGCAGTACTTC; cdr3_aa: CASNILGQSYEQYF
clone_size: .; v_call: TRBV19; d_call: TRBD1; j_call: TRBJ1-1; cdr3_nt: TGTGCCAGTAGTATAAGTCCGGGACAGGGGATAAACACTGAAGCTTTCTTT; cdr3_aa: CASSISPGQGINTEAFF
clone_size: .; v_call: TRBV13; d_call: .; j_call: TRBJ2-2; cdr3_nt: TGTGCCAGCAGCTTCAAAGGTGTCGGCACCGGGGAGCTGTTTTTT; cdr3_aa: CASSFKGVGTGELFF
clone_size: many; v_call: TRBV16; d_call: .; j_call: TRBJ2-7; cdr3_nt: TGTGCCAGCAGCCCTCCCGCCTTCGGTTGGGGGGAGCAGTACTTC; cdr3_aa: CASSPPAFGWGEQYF
clone_size: few; v_call: TRBV6-2/TRBV6-3; d_call: .; j_call: TRBJ1-6; cdr3_nt: TGTGCCAGCAAGGACTCGCAATCCTATAATTCACCCCTCCACTTT; cdr3_aa: CASKDSQSYNSPLHF
clone_size: medium-sized; v_call: TRBV30; d_call: .; j_call: TRBJ1-2; cdr3_nt: TGTGCCTGGAGTGACGGGGGCGTCTATGGCTACACCTTC; cdr3_aa: CAWSDGGVYGYTF
clone_size: .; v_call: TRBV11-2; d_call: TRBD2; j_call: TRBJ2-2; cdr3_nt: TGTGCCAGCAGCTCTATTTCGCGGGGGACCGGGGAGCTGTTTTTT; cdr3_aa: CASSSISRGTGELFF
clone_size: medium-sized; v_call: TRBV30; d_call: TRBD1; j_call: TRBJ1-2; cdr3_nt: TGTGCCTGGCGGTCCGGGACAGGAGGCCTCGTTGGCTACACCTTC; cdr3_aa: CAWRSGTGGLVGYTF